Described below is a single T cell receptor beta chain sequence and its context. This clonotype occurred many times. Its specific antigen is unknown. Per-nucleotide qualities are absent, and no much larger clonotype sits a single base away. The data originate from a study of prognosis after radiotherapy for stage I lung cancer (dated by TCRdb to about 2021). Turning to the overall study: Between April 2018 and January 2019, under 20 patients with stage I NSCLC were enrolled in Nanjing, China. Peripheral blood TCR beta repertoires were profiled in stage I NSCLC patients before and after stereotactic body radiotherapy, and the study then linked these repertoires to distant failure. All patients were regarded as medically inoperable, because of comorbidities in over 10 patients and refusal of surgery in more than 5 patients. Image-guided IMRT or VMAT was used to deliver SBRT in 3 to 5 fractions at a biologically effective dose of at least 100 Gy. SBRT was not combined with any concurrent therapy in any patient. Distant metastases were developed by four of the 19 patients after SBRT, at a median of roughly 7 months, whereas no significant progression was observed in the other 15 patients. Newly diagnosed primary stage I lung tumors occurred in roughly 15 patients, and oligometastatic NSCLC after surgical resection of the primary tumor occurred in about five. Eleven to twelve patients had adenocarcinoma and roughly 7 had squamous cell carcinoma as the tumor histology. The study took one blood sample before SBRT and one after SBRT from each of some 20 patients and sequenced all 40 or so samples. The cohort was made up of some 12 men and a handful of women, with a median age of 74.5 years and an age range of 53 to 84 years. What the work shows at the level of the full study, not this receptor alone: After SBRT, the count of unique TCR clones dropped from a median of approximately 10,000 beforehand to 6,500 to 7,500 afterward (Wilcoxon paired P=0.011). TRBV and TRBJ usage frequencies reportedly differed by metastasis status, in two V genes at baseline and in fewer than ten V and two J genes after SBRT. The study was limited by the small cohort and short follow-up, and independent validation of the study findings is required. Post-SBRT Shannon entropy and its change from baseline were lower in patients who developed distant metastases; baseline Shannon entropy was not associated with metastases. Whether the expanded TCR clones were tumor-specific was not determined. All reported P values were unadjusted for multiple comparisons.

Clipping removes 3 bases from V and 3 bases from J, with 5 as the unmatched junction base count. The CDR3 contains 15 residues, cysteine and phenylalanine counted. Only the CDR3 region is kept as DNA, spanning 45 bases read in frame from base 1. In the germline V gene, CDR1 corresponds to MGHRA and CDR2 to YSYEKL. Two rounds of multiplex PCR on genomic DNA were used to amplify the TCR beta CDR3 region. In the first PCR round, primers specific to each TRBV and TRBJ gene were used, and the primer sequences were filed in Chinese patent CN105087789A. Universal primers were used in the second PCR round. The Roche High Pure PCR Template Preparation Kit was used to extract genomic DNA from frozen PBMCs. Paired-end sequencing with 151 bp reads was performed on the libraries using an Illumina HiSeq 3000. Per the source publication's procedure: CutAdapt was used to discard raw reads that did not contain the multiplex PCR primer sequences. Using PEAR, the high-quality paired reads were merged into contigs. By aligning each contig to reference sequences, MiXCR assigned the TRB V, D and J gene segments to that contig. To remove sequencing errors, CDR3 sequences were clustered according to base quality and sequence similarity. Shannon entropy, normalized by the natural log of the productive TCR sequence number, served as the measure of diversity. To get clonality, Shannon entropy was divided by the natural log of the number of unique clonotypes, and that result was subtracted from one. The Youden index of ROC curves was used to select progression-free survival cut-offs for repertoire metrics, and analyses were performed in R 3.5.3. Using fastp at Q25 and MiXCR, TCRdb reprocessed the public reads and kept productive beta chains. Rows with one shared CDR3 protein collapse into an entry with the most common genes and DNA. TCRdb's processing, not the study's, gives the V and J calls here. For this sample the table gives about 16,000 distinct CDR3 sequences, of which around 40% were detected only once. The top ten clonotypes cover 30% to 50% of the sample.

All patients had node-negative disease on CT and PET/CT, and none had a history of other malignancies or had previously received chemotherapy or radiotherapy. At each of two time points, six milliliters of peripheral venous blood were collected into EDTA tubes. Ficoll-Paque Plus density-gradient centrifugation was used to isolate PBMCs. Right after collection, samples were placed at -80 degrees C and kept there until analysis. This sequence uses TRBV4-1 and TRBJ2-7, with 10 central nucleotides matching TRBD2. Here the sequenced sample was PBMCs, taken before or after stereotactic body radiation therapy (not recorded which). The sequence came from a donor at least 50 years old with non-small cell lung cancer. The DNA sequence reads TGCGCCAGCAGCCATTTACTAGCGGGGAACTACGAGCAGTACTTC. The translation is CASSHLLAGNYEQYF.